This TCR beta chain derives from a study of STAT5B mutations in CD4+ large granular lymphocyte leukemia. Overall study findings and caveats: CD4-sorted patient repertoires seemed more clonal than healthy CD4+ repertoires. Main leukemic clonotypes were patient-specific, but more than 20% appeared at low frequency elsewhere. Top patient clones used TRBV06 genes more often: 8/27 versus 2/35 in controls.

Original data processing: The detection floor for productive clonotype frequency was 2.59 x 10-5. Method: immunoSEQ multiplex PCR; TCRdb's copy keeps in-frame clones and lacks some. V, J and clone size were drawn from that table, and D and trimming were deduced from the DNA. The top ten hold around 2.1% of the sample, which has about 30,000 clones, around 76% seen once. A remark on this clone: As yet, its antigen is unknown.

V was trimmed by 6 bases and J by 4 bases, leaving 15 bases between them. Germline CDR1 LNHDA, CDR2 SQIVND (reference sequence). The CDR3 has 14 amino acids. The chain recombines TRBV19 with TRBJ1-2; weak D call: TRBD1 (6 bases). Sequencing was done on a sample of CD4+ T cells from blood buffy coats. The sequence came from a human donor in good health. Written as DNA, the CDR3 is TGTGCCAGTAGGTCAAACAGGGAGGGCTATGGCTACACCTTC. Translating gives CASRSNREGYGYTF.